Following are 31 T cell receptor beta chains from one sample sequenced in a study of cytomegalovirus exposure and HLA in healthy donors (dated by TCRdb to about 2017). The library was made by the immunoSEQ multiplex PCR assay. As stored in TCRdb, this immuneACCESS dataset retains in-frame rearrangements with V and J assigned. A fraction of the clones does not appear; measured against another copy, unresolved V genes explain less than half of the discrepancy, and the remainder lacks a known reason. The sample table shows about 240,000 clones, and approximately 90% are seen once. The ten largest clones capture around 2.6% of the sample. Sequencing used PBMCs. The receptors come from a man between 18 and 29 years old in good health and CMV-seronegative.

The rearrangement uses TRBV5-1 and TRBJ1-4, with unresolved D. V lost 6 bases, J lost 7 bases, and 16 bases lay in between. The CDR3 spans 14 residues. Germline V gene data show CDR1 as SGHRS and CDR2 as YFSETQ. CDR3 sequence (DNA): TGCGCCAGCAACTCCGGGGAGGTGGGTGAAAAACTGTTTTTT. It codes for CASNSGEVGEKLFF.

The chain combines TRBV11-2 with TRBJ1-1, with a weak D call TRBD1 (5 bases). Trimming took off 1 base at V and 0 bases at J, with 12 bases between the two ends. The CDR3 runs 16 residues. The germline CDR1 and CDR2 sequences are SGHAT and FQNNGV. This chain's CDR3 is CASSLAGPGVNTEAFF. As DNA, the CDR3 is TGTGCCAGCAGCTTAGCCGGGCCGGGGGTGAACACTGAAGCTTTCTTT. Supplemented by reference TRBV11-2 and TRBJ1-1, the full variable domain reads EAGVAQSPRYKIIEKRQSVAFWCNPISGHATLYWYQQILGQGPKLLIQFQNNGVVDDSQLPKDRFSAERLKGVDSTLKIQPAKLEDSAVYLCASSLAGPGVNTEAFFGQGTRLTVV.

The rearrangement links TRBV5-1 to TRBJ1-1; possible D gene TRBD1, 5 bases. The V end was cut by 0 bases, the J end by 1 base, with 13 bases between. The CDR3 loop spans 16 amino acids. The germline gives CDR1 SGHRS, CDR2 YFSETQ. The CDR3 DNA reads as TGCGCCAGCAGCTTGGATGGGGCGAGGCGGAACACTGAAGCTTTCTTT. It is translated as CASSLDGARRNTEAFF.

This chain links TRBV4-3 with TRBJ1-4; 7 bases agree with TRBD1. Germline lookup yields CDR1 LGHNA and CDR2 YSLEER. The trim removed 0 bases at V and 4 bases at J, leaving 5 bases unmatched. CDR3 length: 16 amino acids. The CDR3 DNA is TGCGCCAGCAGCCAAGATCCGGGACAGTTTAATGAAAAACTGTTTTTT. Its translation is CASSQDPGQFNEKLFF.

This chain links TRBV30 with TRBJ2-5; 7 nucleotides line up with TRBD2. Germline lookup yields CDR1 GTSNPN and CDR2 SVGIG (reference sequence). The CDR3 is 14 residues long. The junction had 7 bases not matched to a gene; V was cut back by 4 bases and J by 2 bases. In DNA, the CDR3 is TGTGCCTGGATGTACGGAGCGGGACAAGAGACCCAGTACTTC. This sequence encodes CAWMYGAGQETQYF.

CDR3 nucleotide sequence: TGTGCCAGCTCACCAGAGCCGAACACTGAAGCTTTCTTT. As protein: CASSPEPNTEAFF. This rearrangement joins TRBV18 to TRBJ1-1; no reliable D call. CDR3 length: 13 residues. Germline loops: CDR1 KGHSH, CDR2 LQKENI. The V gene lost 2 bases and the J gene lost 1 base, with 5 bases spanning the gap.

This rearrangement joins TRBV5-6 to TRBJ2-3, with D possibly being TRBD2 (6 bases). V lost 4 bases and J 5 bases, leaving 17 bases between the germline ends. The CDR3 consists of 15 residues. Germline lookup yields CDR1 SGHDT and CDR2 YYEEEE. The CDR3 DNA reads TGTGCCAGCAGCCCCCTCGGGGGTGAAGAAGATACGCAGTATTTT. Translation: CASSPLGGEEDTQYF.

This chain joins TRBV6-7 and TRBJ2-2; a possible D gene is TRBD2 (5 bases). TRBV6-7 is an open reading frame whose function is uncertain. The CDR3 is made up of 17 amino acids. V lost 0 bases and J lost 0, with 11 bases in between. The chain's CDR3 is CASSYSWRATNTGELFF. The CDR3 bases are TGTGCCAGCAGTTACTCCTGGCGGGCGACGAACACCGGGGAGCTGTTTTTT.

The rearrangement links TRBV27 to TRBJ2-5; the match to TRBD2 covers 7 bases. Germline CDR1 reads MNHEY; CDR2 reads SMNVEV (reference sequence). V was clipped by 4 bases and J by 2 bases; unmatched bases: 10. CDR3 length equals 16 residues. CDR3 nucleotide sequence: TGTGCCAGCAGTTCCCGGGGAGCGGGGTGGCAAGAGACCCAGTACTTC. Amino acid sequence: CASSSRGAGWQETQYF.

The chain is built from TRBV6-5 and TRBJ2-1; D unresolved. The CDR3 extends over 14 amino acids. Trimming left V 4 bases short and J 0 bases short, with 7 bases between. Germline assignment: CDR1 MNHEY and CDR2 SVGAGI. This CDR3 is CASSSPSSYNEQFF. The CDR3 DNA reads TGTGCCAGCAGTTCACCTAGCTCCTACAATGAGCAGTTCTTC.

The chain uses TRBV6-5 and TRBJ2-3; TRBD2 matches at 8 bases. Germline V gene data show CDR1 as MNHEY and CDR2 as SVGAGI. V shed 4 bases and J 4 bases; nucleotides not matched to a gene: 10. This CDR3 spans 16 amino acids. For the CDR3, the DNA is TGTGCCAGCAGTTCCCTACTAGCGGTCGGGGCAGATACGCAGTATTTT. Translation gives CASSSLLAVGADTQYF.

This clone has just a few counts. In DNA form, the CDR3 reads TGTGCCAGCAGACTGCGGGGTCCCTACGAGCAGTACTTC. It codes for CASRLRGPYEQYF. The chain joins TRBV28 to TRBJ2-7, with D perhaps TRBD2 (6 bases). Germline V CDR1 and CDR2: MDHEN, SYDVKM. V lost 6 bases, J lost 2 bases, and 11 bases lay in between. The CDR3 has 13 amino acids.

The chain combines TRBV4-3 with TRBJ1-1; D unresolved. The germline V gene encodes CDR1 LGHNA and CDR2 YSLEER. V lost 4 bases, J lost 7 bases, and 10 bases lay in between. The CDR3 totals 12 residues. The CDR3 loop reads CASSRSTHEAFF. The CDR3 nucleotides read TGCGCCAGCAGCCGCAGTACCCATGAAGCTTTCTTT.

This sequence joins TRBV2 and TRBJ2-4, with 7 bases that match TRBD2. The CDR3 is made up of 12 amino acids. The germline V gene encodes CDR1 SNHLY and CDR2 FYNNEI. Trimming at V came to 4 bases and at J to 9 bases, leaving 3 bases not matched to a gene. The CDR3 here is CASSVWGGIQYF. DNA for the CDR3: TGTGCCAGCAGTGTGTGGGGGGGCATTCAGTACTTC.

The rearrangement uses TRBV27 and TRBJ2-5; 8 bases agree with TRBD1. CDR1 MNHEY and CDR2 SMNVEV come from the germline V gene (reference sequence). V was clipped by 8 bases and J by 2 bases; unmatched bases: 4. The CDR3 contains 13 residues. The CDR3 region is CASGQGWQETQYF. The CDR3 DNA reads as TGTGCCAGCGGACAGGGCTGGCAAGAGACCCAGTACTTC.

The J gene is TRBJ2-7, the V gene TRBV6-5; tentative D call: TRBD2 (5 bases). V lost 4 bases to trimming and J lost 1 base, with 8 bases between them. In germline, CDR1 is MNHEY, CDR2 SVGAGI. This CDR3 is built from 13 residues. The CDR3 is CASSFGKSYEQYF. The CDR3 region has the DNA TGTGCCAGCAGTTTCGGGAAGTCCTACGAGCAGTACTTC.

The gene calls are TRBV27 and TRBJ2-5; D call uncertain. Germline lookup yields CDR1 MNHEY and CDR2 SMNVEV (reference sequence). The CDR3 is 14 residues long. V lost 8 bases and J lost 5, with 18 bases in between. The DNA of the CDR3 is TGTGCCAGCTGGATTAGCCGGATTCTGGAGACCCAGTACTTC. It specifies CASWISRILETQYF.

V usage is TRBV10-3 and J usage is TRBJ2-1; no clear D. CDR1 and CDR2 from the germline V gene are ENHRY and SYGVKD. This CDR3 contains 13 residues. With 1 base removed from V and 4 bases from J, the gap between germline ends came to 5 bases. CDR3 residues: CAISEWAYNEQFF. Here the CDR3 DNA reads TGTGCCATCAGTGAGTGGGCTTACAATGAGCAGTTCTTC.

As DNA, the CDR3 is TGTGCCAGCAGGCTGTCAGGGGGCTCAGGCTACGAGCAGTACTTC. Its protein product is CASRLSGGSGYEQYF. The chain employs TRBV28 and TRBJ2-7; TRBD1 matches at 8 bases. Per germline, CDR1 MDHEN and CDR2 SYDVKM. The V and J ends lost 6 bases and 3 bases, in that order; junction bases with no gene match: 10. This CDR3 contains 15 residues. The complete variable domain, with remaining parts taken from reference TRBV28 and TRBJ2-7, reads DVKVTQSSRYLVKRTGEKVFLECVQDMDHENMFWYRQDPGLGLRLIYFSYDVKMKEKGDIPEGYSVSREKKERFSLILESASTNQTSMYLCASRLSGGSGYEQYFGPGTRLTVT.

In this sample, this clone turned up once. In nucleotides, the CDR3 is TGTGCCAGCAGTTCACTAGCGGGGACCCAAGAGACCCAGTACTTC. Encoded protein: CASSSLAGTQETQYF. V usage is TRBV2 and J usage is TRBJ2-5; 10 bases align to TRBD2. The CDR3 consists of 15 residues. Trimming cost V 5 bases and J 1 base; bases outside gene matches: 4. Per germline, CDR1 SNHLY and CDR2 FYNNEI.

The chain joins TRBV7-2 to TRBJ2-1, with no clear D. V lost 0 bases and J 4 bases, leaving 7 bases between the germline ends. The CDR3 length is 14 residues. The germline V gene has CDR1 SGHTA and CDR2 FQGNSA. The CDR3 DNA follows: TGTGCCAGCAGCTTAGCAGCGAGGTACAATGAGCAGTTCTTC. Protein product: CASSLAARYNEQFF.

This chain connects TRBV9 to TRBJ2-3; TRBD2 is a possible D gene (5 bases). From germline, CDR1 is SGDLS and CDR2 YYNGEE. V shed 1 base and J shed 6 bases, with 12 bases lying between them. The CDR3 is 14 amino acids. CDR3 loop: CASSVNEGFDTQYF. CDR3 in DNA: TGTGCCAGCAGCGTAAACGAGGGTTTCGATACGCAGTATTTT.

The CDR3 nucleotides read TGTGCCAGCAGGGAACAGGGAAGGGGGTCCGGCTACACCTTC. As protein: CASREQGRGSGYTF. The V gene is TRBV2, the J gene TRBJ1-2; D is possibly TRBD1 (6 bases). Germline CDR1 and CDR2: SNHLY and FYNNEI. The CDR3 runs to 14 residues. V was pared by 6 bases and J by 8 bases, with 19 bases between.

The chain is built from TRBV9 and TRBJ1-2; TRBD1 is a possible D gene (5 bases). Germline CDR1 is SGDLS and CDR2 is YYNGEE. The CDR3 length is 16 residues. Trimming removed 3 bases from V and 5 bases from J, with 20 bases in between. The DNA for the CDR3 is TGTGCCAGCAGCGCCCTCGGGGGAGATGCTCTATATGGCTACACCTTC. Translation: CASSALGGDALYGYTF. The variable domain in full, completed from reference TRBV9 and TRBJ1-2, reads DSGVTQTPKHLITATGQRVTLRCSPRSGDLSVYWYQQSLDQGLQFLIQYYNGEERAKGNILERFSAQQFPDLHSELNLSSLELGDSALYFCASSALGGDALYGYTFGSGTRLTVV.

This clone turned up a few times. V usage is TRBV27 and J usage is TRBJ2-7, with a weak D call TRBD2 (5 bases). Trimming stripped 6 bases from V and 3 bases from J, with 12 bases between. This CDR3 region has 13 residues. Germline CDR1 MNHEY, CDR2 SMNVEV (reference sequence). CDR3 amino acids: CASSPGSHYEQYF. CDR3 nucleotides: TGTGCCAGCAGCCCGGGGTCACACTACGAGCAGTACTTC.

The CDR3 coding sequence is TGCGCCAGCAGCCAATTACGTAAAGCCGAGCAGTACTTC. The encoded protein is CASSQLRKAEQYF. The chain couples TRBV4-3 to TRBJ2-7; D gene unclear. Germline CDR1 LGHNA, CDR2 YSLEER. The CDR3 covers 13 residues. Trimming cost V 2 bases and J 6 bases, with 11 bases left between them.

This chain joins TRBV27 and TRBJ1-2; 10 positions match TRBD1. The germline CDR1 and CDR2 sequences are MNHEY and SMNVEV (reference sequence). Germline trimming cut 1 base from V and 6 bases from J; bases unmatched to any gene: 5. The CDR3 consists of 15 residues. For the CDR3, the DNA is TGTGCCAGCAGTTTATTTCACGGGACAGGGGATGGCTACACCTTC. Its translation is CASSLFHGTGDGYTF.

The V gene is TRBV18, the J gene TRBJ1-1; TRBD1 is a possible D gene (6 bases). The CDR3 is 13 residues long. Trimming stripped 3 bases from V and 4 bases from J, with 9 bases between. Germline V lookup: CDR1 KGHSH, CDR2 LQKENI. The CDR3 DNA sequence: TGTGCCAGCTCACCGGCACAGGGCACTGAAGCTTTCTTT. It is translated as CASSPAQGTEAFF. The full variable domain, completed using reference TRBV18 and TRBJ1-1, is NAGVMQNPRHLVRRRGQEARLRCSPMKGHSHVYWYRQLPEEGLKFMVYLQKENIIDESGMPKERFSAEFPKEGPSILRIQQVVRGDSAAYFCASSPAQGTEAFFGQGTRLTVV.

This clone has only a few counts. V is TRBV7-9 and J is TRBJ1-2; D is unresolved. Trimming pared 7 bases from V and 4 bases from J, leaving 13 bases between. The V gene's germline CDR1 is SEHNR and CDR2 FQNEAQ (reference sequence). The CDR3 runs 13 residues. This CDR3 is CASTQETGYGYTF. The CDR3 DNA is TGTGCCAGCACCCAAGAGACGGGCTATGGCTACACCTTC.

The chain links TRBV18 to TRBJ2-7; D may be TRBD1 (6 bases). Germline V lookup: CDR1 KGHSH, CDR2 LQKENI. The CDR3 runs 13 residues. V lost 5 bases and J lost 1, with 9 bases in between. The CDR3 DNA is TGTGCCAGCTCATGGGGGCCTTCCTACGAGCAGTACTTC. Protein sequence: CASSWGPSYEQYF. The whole variable domain, remainder taken from reference TRBV18 and TRBJ2-7, is NAGVMQNPRHLVRRRGQEARLRCSPMKGHSHVYWYRQLPEEGLKFMVYLQKENIIDESGMPKERFSAEFPKEGPSILRIQQVVRGDSAAYFCASSWGPSYEQYFGPGTRLTVT.

This chain connects TRBV7-2 to TRBJ2-3, with TRBD2 matching over 13 bases. The CDR3 is 15 residues long. Germline loops: CDR1 SGHTA, CDR2 FQGNSA. Losses at the gene ends were 5 bases for V and 10 bases for J; bases not matched to a gene: 9. CDR3: CASSLRPGTSGAQYF. As DNA, the CDR3 is TGTGCCAGCAGCCTTCGTCCCGGGACTAGCGGGGCGCAGTATTTT.